Here is one T cell receptor (beta chain) with its context. This entry is derived from a study of T-cell memory formation after mild COVID-19. Barcoded TCR alpha and TCR beta cDNA libraries with UMIs came from 5'RACE using constant-segment primers. TCRdb reanalysed the 5' RACE reads using MiXCR and keeps one entry per CDR3 protein. The sample includes fewer than 300,000 distinct CDR3 sequences, 15% to 20% of them seen just once. This TCR was recovered from a man aged 18 to 29 who had mild COVID-19 (a few samples of this study predate the infection). Cell type and time point are not known. Sequencing used PBMCs or a T cell subset sorted from them (not recorded which).

In DNA form, the CDR3 reads TGTGCCAGCAGCGCACAACAGGGGGCGCGGAATGAGCAGTTCTTC. As protein: CASSAQQGARNEQFF. V usage is TRBV7-2 and J usage is TRBJ2-1, with TRBD1 identical over 9 bases. Looked up from germline, CDR1 is SGHTA and CDR2 is FQGNSA. V gave up 5 bases and J gave up 7 bases; unmatched junction bases: 9. The CDR3 sequence is 15 residues long.